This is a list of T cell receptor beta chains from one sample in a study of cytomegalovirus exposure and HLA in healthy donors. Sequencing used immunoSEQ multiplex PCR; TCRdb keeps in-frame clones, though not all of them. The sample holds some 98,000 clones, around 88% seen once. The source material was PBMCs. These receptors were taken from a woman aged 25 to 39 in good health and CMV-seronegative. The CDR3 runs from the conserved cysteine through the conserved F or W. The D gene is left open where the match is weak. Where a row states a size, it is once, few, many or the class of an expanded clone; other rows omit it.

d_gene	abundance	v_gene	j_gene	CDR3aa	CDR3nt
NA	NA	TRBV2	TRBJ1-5	CASRPQGTNQPQHF	TGTGCCAGCAGGCCCCAGGGTACCAATCAGCCCCAGCATTTT
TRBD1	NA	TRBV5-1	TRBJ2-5	CASVSGTGGSETQYF	TGCGCCAGCGTCTCAGGGACAGGGGGGTCAGAGACCCAGTACTTC
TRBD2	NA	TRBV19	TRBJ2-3	CASSMGAGGSTDTQYF	TGTGCCAGTAGTATGGGAGCGGGGGGGAGCACAGATACGCAGTATTTT
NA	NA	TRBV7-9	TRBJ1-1	CASSRSRQMNTEAFF	TGTGCCAGCAGCCGATCCCGACAGATGAACACTGAAGCTTTCTTT
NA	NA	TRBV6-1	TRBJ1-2	CASSESKAGGRNYGYTF	TGTGCCAGCAGTGAATCCAAAGCCGGGGGACGGAACTATGGCTACACCTTC
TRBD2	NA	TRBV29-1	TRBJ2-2	CSVLAGANTGELFF	TGCAGCGTTTTAGCGGGGGCGAACACCGGGGAGCTGTTTTTT
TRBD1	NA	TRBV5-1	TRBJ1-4	CASRGQATNEKLFF	TGCGCCAGCAGGGGACAGGCAACTAATGAAAAACTGTTTTTT
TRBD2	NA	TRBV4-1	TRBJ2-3	CASNLPGTSGGLTDTQYF	TGCGCCAGCAACCTTCCCGGGACTAGCGGGGGATTGACAGATACGCAGTATTTT
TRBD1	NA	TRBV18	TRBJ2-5	CASSDFGTAQETQYF	TGTGCCAGCTCAGACTTTGGGACAGCCCAAGAGACCCAGTACTTC
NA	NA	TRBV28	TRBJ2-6	CASSSQPRTAMYSGANVLTF	TGTGCCAGCAGTTCACAGCCCAGGACAGCGATGTACTCTGGGGCCAACGTCCTGACTTTC
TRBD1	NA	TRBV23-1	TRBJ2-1	CASSHLTGWGSYNEQFF	TGCGCCAGCAGTCACCTGACAGGGTGGGGATCCTACAATGAGCAGTTCTTC
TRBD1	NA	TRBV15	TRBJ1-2	CATSRDPRERGRSYGYTF	TGTGCCACCAGCAGAGATCCGAGGGAGAGGGGGCGCAGCTATGGCTACACCTTC
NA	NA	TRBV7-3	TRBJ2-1	CASSWKRENEQFF	TGTGCCAGCAGCTGGAAACGGGAGAATGAGCAGTTCTTC
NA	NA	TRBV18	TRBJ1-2	CASSEKGGFGYTF	TGTGCCAGCTCGGAAAAGGGAGGGTTTGGCTACACCTTC
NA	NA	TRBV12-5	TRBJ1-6	CASGLDSSPLHF	TGTGCTAGTGGTTTGGACAGTTCACCCCTCCACTTT
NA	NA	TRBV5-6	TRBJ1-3	CASSLERDRNTIYF	TGTGCCAGCAGCTTGGAGAGGGACAGAAACACCATATATTTT
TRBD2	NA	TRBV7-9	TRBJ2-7	CASSLEAGVEQYF	TGTGCCAGCAGCTTAGAAGCGGGGGTCGAGCAGTACTTC
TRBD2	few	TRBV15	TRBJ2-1	CATSRGPTSGRLNEQFF	TGTGCCACCAGCAGAGGCCCGACTAGCGGGAGACTCAATGAGCAGTTCTTC
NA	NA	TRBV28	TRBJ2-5	CASSLIGFTGKETQYF	TGTGCCAGCAGTTTAATCGGGTTTACTGGAAAAGAGACCCAGTACTTC
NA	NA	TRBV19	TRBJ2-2	CASSIPLAPSGELFF	TGTGCCAGTAGTATACCTTTAGCCCCCTCCGGGGAGCTGTTTTTT
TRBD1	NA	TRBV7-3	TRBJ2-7	CASSLTGTGPNEQYF	TGTGCCAGCAGCTTGACCGGGACAGGGCCCAACGAGCAGTACTTC
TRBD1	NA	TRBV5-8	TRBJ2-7	CASSYMTGGLTYEQYF	TGTGCCAGCAGCTACATGACAGGGGGACTAACCTACGAGCAGTACTTC
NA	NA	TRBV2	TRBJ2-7	CASTVTGSYEQYF	TGTGCCAGCACCGTCACAGGGAGCTACGAGCAGTACTTC
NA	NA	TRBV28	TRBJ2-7	CASSLWGSYHYEQYF	TGTGCCAGCAGTTTATGGGGTAGCTACCACTACGAGCAGTACTTC
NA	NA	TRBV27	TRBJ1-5	CASSFRGGQGQPQHF	TGTGCCAGCAGTTTCAGGGGTGGGCAGGGTCAGCCCCAGCATTTT
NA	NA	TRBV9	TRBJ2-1	CASSVDTGIDEQFF	TGTGCCAGCAGCGTAGATACAGGGATAGATGAGCAGTTCTTC